Each of the 7 T cell receptor beta chains below was sequenced from the same sample in a study of T cells after posttransplantation cyclophosphamide. Busulfan-fludarabine conditioning, marrow transplant, and cyclophosphamide on days +3 and +4 were administered. Here immunoSEQ multiplex PCR was the method, and the copy in TCRdb shows in-frame clones only, minus some. Of 2,700 or so clones listed, about 66% are singletons. This specimen consisted of PBMCs, obtained 30 days after allogeneic stem cell transplant with posttransplant cyclophosphamide. All receptors come from a female patient aged 50 to 60 who received an allogeneic stem cell transplant from a related donor, was CMV-positive, and had no GVHD. The graft donor may account for some of the T cells.

This chain links TRBV29-1 with TRBJ1-6, with D perhaps TRBD1 (6 bases). The CDR3 is 13 amino acids. Germline V gives CDR1 SQVTM, CDR2 ANQGSEA. Trimming removed 6 bases from V and 7 bases from J, with 13 bases in between. In DNA, the CDR3 is TGCAGCGTAGGCACAGGGAACAATTCACCCCTCCACTTT. Translating it yields CSVGTGNNSPLHF. The full variable domain, completed using reference TRBV29-1 and TRBJ1-6, is SAVISQKPSRDICQRGTSLTIQCQVDSQVTMMFWYRQQPGQSLTLIATANQGSEATYESGFVIDKFPISRPNLTFSTLTVSNMSPEDSSIYLCSVGTGNNSPLHFGNGTRLTVT.

In this sample, this clone turned up a few times. The V and J genes are TRBV5-1 and TRBJ2-3; 7 bases fit TRBD1. The J segment lost 4 bases and the V segment lost 0 bases, leaving 8 bases of the junction unmatched. Germline V gives CDR1 SGHRS, CDR2 YFSETQ. The CDR3 is made up of 16 amino acids. The CDR3 sequence is CASSLVPDRVSDTQYF. Written as DNA, the CDR3 is TGCGCCAGCAGCTTGGTACCTGACAGGGTTTCAGATACGCAGTATTTT.

The chain has TRBV5-1 and TRBJ1-6, with TRBD1 matching 9 bases. Germline V lookup: CDR1 SGHRS, CDR2 YFSETQ. The CDR3 covers 16 residues. The trim removed 4 bases at V and 6 bases at J, leaving 8 bases unmatched. CDR3 in DNA: TGCGCCAGCAGCCAGATTACAGGGGGCGGTAATTCACCCCTCCACTTT. This encodes CASSQITGGGNSPLHF. The entire variable domain, with the rest obtained from reference TRBV5-1 and TRBJ1-6, is as follows: KAGVTQTPRYLIKTRGQQVTLSCSPISGHRSVSWYQQTPGQGLQFLFEYFSETQRNKGNFPGRFSGRQFSNSRSEMNVSTLELGDSALYLCASSQITGGGNSPLHFGNGTRLTVT.

This sequence joins TRBV7-9 and TRBJ2-3; possible D gene TRBD2, 5 bases. Trimming pared 3 bases from V and 2 bases from J, leaving 12 bases between. Germline V gene data show CDR1 as SEHNR and CDR2 as FQNEAQ (reference sequence). The CDR3 has 15 amino acids. DNA of the CDR3: TGTGCCAGCAGCTTCACTAGGGCGGCCACAGATACGCAGTATTTT. It translates to CASSFTRAATDTQYF.

The V and J genes are TRBV5-1 and TRBJ2-1; possible D gene TRBD1, 6 bases. V lost 0 bases and J lost 8, with 9 bases in between. This CDR3 is built from 13 residues. Per the germline V gene, CDR1 is SGHRS and CDR2 is YFSETQ. This CDR3 reads CASSLGQGYEQFF. Written as DNA, the CDR3 is TGCGCCAGCAGCTTGGGGCAGGGGTATGAGCAGTTCTTC.

In the case of this clone: The junction differs from germline at one of its ends, possibly a read error. The chain uses TRBV5-8 and TRBJ2-7; the match to TRBD1 covers 9 bases. The CDR3 spans 15 residues. Germline-derived CDR1 and CDR2 are SGHTS and YDEGEE. CDR3 amino acids: CASSLSGTGSSEQYF. The CDR3 DNA reads as TGTGCCAGCAGCCTTTCCGGGACAGGGTCCTCCGAGCAGTACTTC.

The V call is TRBV2, the J call TRBJ2-3, with TRBD2 matching over 9 bases. From germline, CDR1 is SNHLY and CDR2 FYNNEI. With V trimmed by 10 bases and J by 1 base, 9 bases remained unmatched. This CDR3 is built from 15 residues. The CDR3 loop reads CAKQTVAGGTDTQYF. The CDR3 coding sequence is TGTGCCAAGCAGACCGTAGCGGGGGGCACAGATACGCAGTATTTT.